This T cell receptor beta chain was captured by sequencing in a study of T cell responses to AZD1222 COVID-19 vaccine. Study observations and caveats: Close to half of spike-specific TCRs reportedly recognize unmutated variant regions. Only a handful of AZD1222 recipients were seropositive at baseline. No repertoire was sampled before or during the peak T cell response, only after it.

The repertoire was sequenced with immunoSEQ multiplex PCR; TCRdb's copy has only in-frame clones and lacks some. The sample yields approximately 110,000 clones, around 94% seen once. To note about this clone: Antigen specificity is unknown.

With V trimmed by 2 bases and J by 4 bases, 4 bases remained unmatched. This CDR3 is built from 15 residues. In germline, CDR1 is SGHAT, CDR2 FQNNGV. The origin of this receptor is an adult in good health. The chain carries TRBV11-2 and TRBJ1-4, with 7 nucleotides matching TRBD1. Sample: peripheral blood, taken on day 0 of AZD1222 vaccination. The CDR3 here is CASSLRGRGNEKLFF. The CDR3 region has the DNA TGTGCCAGCAGCTTAAGGGGGCGCGGTAATGAAAAACTGTTTTTT.